Listed below are T cell receptor beta chains from one sample, sequenced in a study of blood T cells in healthy people across ages. TCRdb re-called the 5' RACE reads through MiXCR, storing one row per CDR3 protein. The sample records roughly 680,000 distinct CDR3 sequences, approximately 52% being singletons. The material sequenced was blood. Source of these receptors: a woman aged 80 or older in good health. Each CDR3 is given with its conserved first and last residue. A D gene is named only where the DNA matches it firmly. Expanded clones are given a class, and other clones once, few, many or no size at all.

j_call d_call v_call clone_size cdr3_nt cdr3_aa
TRBJ2-1 - TRBV5-1 - TGCGCCAGCAGCTTGAGCCCCGGACGAGTCTCTGGCTCTCAAAATGAGCAGTTCTTC CASSLSPGRVSGSQNEQFF
TRBJ2-1 - TRBV5-1 many TGCGCCAGCAGCTTGGCACCGGGGCAGGCTAATGAGCAGTTCTTC CASSLAPGQANEQFF
TRBJ2-7 TRBD1 TRBV6-1 once TGTGCCGGCAGTGGGGCTGGACAGGGTACAAAGCAGTACTTC CAGSGAGQGTKQYF
TRBJ1-2 - TRBV7-9 - TGTGCCAGCAGCTCCCCGGCCCTTAAATACTATGGCTACACCTTC CASSSPALKYYGYTF
TRBJ2-7 TRBD1 TRBV27 - TGTGCCAGCAGTTTAATGGGACAGGGTGGTGGCGAGCAGTACTTC CASSLMGQGGGEQYF
TRBJ2-7 - TRBV7-9 - TGTGCCAGCAGATCCTCTACAGGGAGTCTCTACGAGCAGTACTTC CASRSSTGSLYEQYF
TRBJ1-2 - TRBV7-9 few TGTGCCAGCAGCGTAGGTCCAGGGCTGGATGGCTACACCTTC CASSVGPGLDGYTF
TRBJ2-7 - TRBV11-2 - TGTGCCAGCAGCTTATTAGGACAGCCACCCTACGAGCAGTACTTC CASSLLGQPPYEQYF
TRBJ2-7 TRBD1 TRBV7-8 many TGTGCCAGCAGCTTAGACAGGGGGCCCTCCTACGAGCAGTACTTC CASSLDRGPSYEQYF
TRBJ2-1 TRBD2 TRBV5-1 many TGCGCCAGCAGCTCTGTAGCGGGGGCCCGTTACAATGAGCAGTTCTTC CASSSVAGARYNEQFF
TRBJ1-2 - TRBV10-2 once TGCGCCAGCAGTGCCCGGGGCACAAACTATGGCTACACCTTC CASSARGTNYGYTF
TRBJ2-4 - TRBV20-1 few TGCAGTGCTAGGATAACGGGAGTTAAAAACATTCAGTACTTC CSARITGVKNIQYF
TRBJ2-1 - TRBV6-4 many TGTGCCAGCAGTGCCCTCCAATCAGGGCAAAAGCAGTTCTTC CASSALQSGQKQFF
TRBJ1-4 - TRBV20-1 - TGCAGTGCTCACCGGGTCTCCCGAGAAAAACTGTTTTTT CSAHRVSREKLFF
TRBJ2-2 - TRBV10-3 - TGTGCCATCAGTGAGTCGTCGTACGGGGAGCTGTTTTTT CAISESSYGELFF
TRBJ2-6 TRBD1 TRBV15 - TGTGCCACCCCAATCCGGACAGGGTCCAACGTCCTGACTTTC CATPIRTGSNVLTF
TRBJ2-7 - TRBV6-5 - TGTGCCAGCAGTTACTCGCAAGGGGAAAGATACGAGCAGTACTTC CASSYSQGERYEQYF
TRBJ1-2 - TRBV20-1 - TGCAGTGCTAGAGATGACGGGCGTTTGAGGGGCTACACCTTC CSARDDGRLRGYTF
TRBJ1-2 - TRBV10-3 - TGTGCCATCACCGGAAAAATGGACGGGTTCGGCTACACCTTC CAITGKMDGFGYTF
TRBJ2-7 - TRBV7-9 - TGTGCCAGCAGCTTATATGGGGGAGAAGGAAGACGCTACGAGCAGTACTTC CASSLYGGEGRRYEQYF
TRBJ2-1 - TRBV5-1 - TGCGCCAGCAGCAATGGCCCTAACGGTTACAATGAGCAGTTCTTC CASSNGPNGYNEQFF
TRBJ1-5 - TRBV12-3/TRBV12-4 few TGTGCCAGCAGTTTAAGGGCAGGGTTAAATTCGATCCAGCATTTT CASSLRAGLNSIQHF
TRBJ2-1 - TRBV11-2 many TGTGCCAGCAGCTACATTTTGTCCTACAATGAGCAGTTCTTC CASSYILSYNEQFF
TRBJ2-1 TRBD2 TRBV29-1 - TGCAGCGTTGAGGGGACTAGCGGGGGGGGATCCTACAATGAGCAGTTCTTC CSVEGTSGGGSYNEQFF
TRBJ1-2 - TRBV11-2 - TGTGCCAGTAGCTCTGGTGGGACGCTGGACGATGGCTACACCTTC CASSSGGTLDDGYTF
TRBJ1-1 - TRBV20-1 - TGCAGTGCTACCGATCCGGGACACAAGAACACTGAAGCTTTCTTT CSATDPGHKNTEAFF
TRBJ2-3 - TRBV12-3/TRBV12-4 - TGTGCCAGCAGTTTTAGGGTCGGGGATACGCAGTATTTT CASSFRVGDTQYF
TRBJ2-5 TRBD2 TRBV5-1 many TGCGCCAGCAGCGTTTCTTCTAGCGGGAAGGGTGAGACCCAGTACTTC CASSVSSSGKGETQYF
TRBJ2-1 - TRBV4-1 - TGCGCCAGCAGCCAAAGTCGCGGGGGCAAGGAGCAGTTCTTC CASSQSRGGKEQFF
TRBJ1-1 - TRBV7-2 - TGTGCCAGCAGCCAGCGTTCCAACACTGAAGCTTTCTTT CASSQRSNTEAFF
TRBJ2-7 - TRBV27 - TGTGCCAGCAGTCCACCGGGACAAAACTACGAGCAGTACTTC CASSPPGQNYEQYF
TRBJ2-4 TRBD2 TRBV20-1 many TGCAGTGCTCCGGGACTAGCGGGAGCAGGGTCCAAAAACATTCAGTACTTC CSAPGLAGAGSKNIQYF
TRBJ2-1 TRBD2 TRBV7-2 few TGTGCCAGCAGCTTAGGACTAGCACTCTCCTACAATGAGCAGTTCTTC CASSLGLALSYNEQFF
TRBJ2-2 TRBD1 TRBV6-6 many TGTGCCAGCTGTGGCCTCGGGACAGCGAACACCGGGGAGCTGTTTTTT CASCGLGTANTGELFF
TRBJ1-5 TRBD1 TRBV12-3/TRBV12-4 - TGTGCCAGCAGTGTCCAGGGGGCAATCGGCCCCCAGCATTTT CASSVQGAIGPQHF
TRBJ1-1 - TRBV6-5 many TGTGCCAGCAGTCCCAGGGTTTACACTGAAGCTTTCTTT CASSPRVYTEAFF
TRBJ2-1 - TRBV20-1 many TGCAGTGCTCACTCATCACTTTACAATGAGCAGTTCTTC CSAHSSLYNEQFF
TRBJ2-5 - TRBV5-1 - TGCGCTAGCAGCTGGCAGGGACACTCCCAAGAGACCCAGTACTTC CASSWQGHSQETQYF
TRBJ2-7 TRBD1 TRBV20-1 few TGCAGTGCGGACAGGGGTTCCTACGAGCAGTACTTC CSADRGSYEQYF
TRBJ1-2 TRBD1 TRBV6-6 - TGTGCCAGCAGAGAGACAGGGGATGGCTACACCTTC CASRETGDGYTF
TRBJ2-5 - TRBV5-4 - TGTGCCAGCACCCAAGCAGGGGACCAAGAGACCCAGTACTTC CASTQAGDQETQYF
TRBJ2-7 - TRBV6-1 once TGTGCCAGCGGGATGGGGACTGGTTCCTACGAGCAGTACTTC CASGMGTGSYEQYF
TRBJ2-1 - TRBV10-3 - TGTGCCATCAGCCTAGACTCTGAGCAGTTCTTC CAISLDSEQFF
TRBJ1-2 - TRBV7-2 many TGTGCCAGCAGCTCCCCGAGTGGGGCTGGGTATGGCTACACCTTC CASSSPSGAGYGYTF
TRBJ1-1 - TRBV29-1 - TGCAGCGTGCAAAGAAGTGGAAACACTGAAGCTTTCTTT CSVQRSGNTEAFF
TRBJ2-7 TRBD2 TRBV3-1 - TGTGCCAGCAGCCAAAGGGACCCTAGCGGGAGTTCCGAGCAGTACTTC CASSQRDPSGSSEQYF
TRBJ2-7 - TRBV20-1 - TGCAGTGCTAGAGATAACAGATACGAGCAGTACTTC CSARDNRYEQYF
TRBJ2-5 - TRBV2 - TGTGCCAGCAGTGTGGAGCGGCAGGATTACTACGGGCAGTACTTC CASSVERQDYYGQYF
TRBJ1-1 TRBD1 TRBV12-3/TRBV12-4 - TGTGCCAGCAGTCTTTACGCCCTACGGGACAGGGGGAACACTGAAGCTTTCTTT CASSLYALRDRGNTEAFF
TRBJ2-7 - TRBV29-1 - TGCAGCGCGAGAGCGGAGTCCACCTACGAGCAGTACTTC CSARAESTYEQYF
TRBJ2-2 - TRBV11-1 many TGTGCCAGCAGCATAACAGGGAACACCGGGGAGCTGTTTTTT CASSITGNTGELFF
TRBJ2-1 TRBD2 TRBV10-3 - TGTGCCATCAGTGGTAGGGGGACTAGCGGAGGAAATGAGCAGTTCTTC CAISGRGTSGGNEQFF
TRBJ2-1 - TRBV5-1 - TGCGCCAACAGCTTCGGCGAGGGCTACGGGAATGAGCAGTTCTTC CANSFGEGYGNEQFF
TRBJ2-3 - TRBV28 few TGTGCCGGCCGGGACGACACAGATACGCAGTATTTT CAGRDDTDTQYF